This TCR beta chain comes out of a study of blood T cell repertoires in COVID-19. The method was immunoSEQ multiplex PCR; TCRdb's version includes in-frame clones alone and lacks a portion of them. The table includes around 250,000 clones, approximately 82% detected once. Losses at the gene ends were 4 bases for V and 3 bases for J; bases not matched to a gene: 5. This CDR3 has 15 amino acids. From germline, CDR1 is ENHRY and CDR2 SYGVKD. The TCR was taken from a man aged 35-49 years who had recovered from COVID-19. The chain uses TRBV10-3 and TRBJ1-1, with 10 nucleotides matching TRBD1. The sample was PBMCs or T cells enriched from blood (not recorded which). This CDR3 is CAISVTGGRDTEAFF. The CDR3 bases are TGTGCCATCAGTGTGACAGGGGGCAGGGACACTGAAGCTTTCTTT.